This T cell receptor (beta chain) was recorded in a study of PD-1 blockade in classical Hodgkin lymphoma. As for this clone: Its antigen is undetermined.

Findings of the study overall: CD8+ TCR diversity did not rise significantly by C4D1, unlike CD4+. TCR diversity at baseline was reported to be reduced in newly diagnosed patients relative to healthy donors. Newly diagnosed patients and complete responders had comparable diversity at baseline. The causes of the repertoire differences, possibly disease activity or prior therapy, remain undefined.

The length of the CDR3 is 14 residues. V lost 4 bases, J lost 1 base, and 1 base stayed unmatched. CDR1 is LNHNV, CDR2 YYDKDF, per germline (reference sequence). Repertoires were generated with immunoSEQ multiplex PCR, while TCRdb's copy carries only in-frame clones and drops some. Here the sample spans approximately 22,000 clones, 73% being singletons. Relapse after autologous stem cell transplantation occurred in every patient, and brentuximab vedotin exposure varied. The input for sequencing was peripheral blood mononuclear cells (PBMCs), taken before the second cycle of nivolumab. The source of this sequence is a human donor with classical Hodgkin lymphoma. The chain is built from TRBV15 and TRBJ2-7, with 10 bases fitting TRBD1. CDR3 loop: CATSKGQGSYEQYF. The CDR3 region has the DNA TGTGCCACCAGCAAGGGACAGGGGTCCTACGAGCAGTACTTC.